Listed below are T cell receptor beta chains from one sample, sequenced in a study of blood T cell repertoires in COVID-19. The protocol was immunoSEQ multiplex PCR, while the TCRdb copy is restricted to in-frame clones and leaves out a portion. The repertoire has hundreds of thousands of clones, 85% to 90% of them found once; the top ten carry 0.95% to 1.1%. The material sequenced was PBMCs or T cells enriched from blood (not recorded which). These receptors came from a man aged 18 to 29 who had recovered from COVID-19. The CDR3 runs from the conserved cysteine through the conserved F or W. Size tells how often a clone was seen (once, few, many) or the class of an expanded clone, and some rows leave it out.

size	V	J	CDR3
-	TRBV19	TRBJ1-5	CASSTTGGFQPQHF
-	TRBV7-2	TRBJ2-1	CASSSGLAENNEQFF
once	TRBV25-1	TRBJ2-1	CASRGGDSGRDDNEQFF
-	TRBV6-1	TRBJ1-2	CASSDGGTGVYGYTF
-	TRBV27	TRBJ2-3	CASSLLGQGTGDTQYF
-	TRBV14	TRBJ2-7	CASSQEAGVVYEQYF
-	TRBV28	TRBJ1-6	CASSSASEGNSPLHF
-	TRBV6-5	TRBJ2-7	CASSTPDTGEQYF
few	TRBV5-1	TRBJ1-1	CASSLEAGVNTEAFF
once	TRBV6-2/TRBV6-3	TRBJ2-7	CASSYGLAGVDEQYF
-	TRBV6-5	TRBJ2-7	CASSWLAGSLGEQYF
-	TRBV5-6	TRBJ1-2	CASSSQGGGYTF
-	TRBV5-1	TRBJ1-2	CASSRGQTNYGYTF
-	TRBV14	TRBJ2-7	CASSRGSVGEQYF
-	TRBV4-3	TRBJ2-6	CASSHRPGQGGVLTF
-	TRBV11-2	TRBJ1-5	CASSSGQGNNQPQHF
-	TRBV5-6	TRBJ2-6	CASSLGRGPLGANVLTF
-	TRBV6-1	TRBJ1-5	CASSEWTDFNQPQHF
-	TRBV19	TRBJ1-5	CASSMTGDSQPQHF
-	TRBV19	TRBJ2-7	CASRASGASYEQYF
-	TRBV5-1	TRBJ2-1	CASSLGLAGGPDNEQFF
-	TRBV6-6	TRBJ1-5	CASSPLGQGTGVIDGNQPQHF
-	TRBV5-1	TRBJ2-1	CASSLAGQGAVNEQFF
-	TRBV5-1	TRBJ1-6	CASSPGTGNSPLHF
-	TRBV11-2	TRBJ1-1	CASSLGGNTEAFF
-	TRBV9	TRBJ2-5	CASSVDSRRGAKRTQYF
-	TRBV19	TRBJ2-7	CASNGVGLAGIREQYF
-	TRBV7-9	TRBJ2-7	CASSPAPGQGAGSYEQYF
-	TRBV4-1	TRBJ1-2	CASSQVDGPSYGYTF
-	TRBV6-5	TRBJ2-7	CASSSGGLAYEQYF
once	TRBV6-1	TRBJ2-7	CASSEVGQGSYEQYF
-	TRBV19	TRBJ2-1	CASKTGQGYNEQFF
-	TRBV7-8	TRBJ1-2	CASSLWPENYGYTF
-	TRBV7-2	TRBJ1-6	CASSTTTGPLHF
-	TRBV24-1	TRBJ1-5	CATSEFGQPQHF
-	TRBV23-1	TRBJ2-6	CASSHDRVGGANVLTF
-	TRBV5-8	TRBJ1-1	CASSLAPVDTEAFF
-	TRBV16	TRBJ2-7	CASSQSLRSGEQYF
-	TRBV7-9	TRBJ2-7	CASSWDSPEQYF
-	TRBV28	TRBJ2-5	CASSGLIREETQYF
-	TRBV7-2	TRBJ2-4	CASSSTSGGLAKNIQYF
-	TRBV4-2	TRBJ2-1	CASSQDSDRGQNEQFF